Listed below are T cell receptor beta chains from one sample, sequenced in a study of human T cells and chemical hapten exposure. TCRdb re-called the reads with MiXCR, one entry per CDR3 protein. The top ten hold around 1.4% of the sample, which has more than 100,000 distinct CDR3 sequences, about 7.7% seen once. The specimen sequenced was whole blood. The receptors were sampled from a human donor in good health. Some clones in this sample may be carry-over from other donors' samples. The CDR3 runs from the conserved cysteine through the conserved F or W.

V: TRBV7-9
J: TRBJ1-1
CDR3: CASSYPPTGKNTEAFF

V: TRBV20-1
J: TRBJ2-7
CDR3: CSAHASGRAYEQYF

V: TRBV3-1
J: TRBJ2-3
CDR3: CASSWRLAGSTDTQYF

V: TRBV5-4
J: TRBJ2-1
CDR3: CASSRVGGGYNEQFF

V: TRBV29-1
J: TRBJ2-7
CDR3: CSAKRPGSYEQYF

V: TRBV27
J: TRBJ2-7
CDR3: CASSLGASYEQYF

V: TRBV29-1
J: TRBJ2-7
CDR3: CSVESVSSYEQYF

V: TRBV6-2/TRBV6-3
J: TRBJ2-7
CDR3: CASSYDESSYEQYF

V: TRBV6-2/TRBV6-3
J: TRBJ2-1
CDR3: CASSYPAGAVGEQFF

V: TRBV7-9
J: TRBJ1-3
CDR3: CASSSTDRKSGNTIYF

V: TRBV20-1
J: TRBJ2-1
CDR3: CSASPLILDRGTYNEQFF

V: TRBV15
J: TRBJ2-7
CDR3: CATSRDRAQYVYEQYF

V: TRBV25-1
J: TRBJ2-7
CDR3: CASSLDRPYEQYF

V: TRBV29-1
J: TRBJ2-1
CDR3: CSVEYSSNSHEQFF

V: TRBV20-1
J: TRBJ2-7
CDR3: CSASKPGQGYEQYF

V: TRBV28
J: TRBJ2-7
CDR3: CASRAGTGTYEQYF

V: TRBV7-8
J: TRBJ1-1
CDR3: CASSPGAGGRGLTEAFF

V: TRBV6-2/TRBV6-3
J: TRBJ2-7
CDR3: CATERTGSYEQYF

V: TRBV25-1
J: TRBJ2-3
CDR3: CASSENKWGDTQYF

V: TRBV7-2
J: TRBJ1-5
CDR3: CASSLAGQPQHF

V: TRBV2
J: TRBJ1-1
CDR3: CASMISGNTEAFF

V: TRBV5-1
J: TRBJ1-1
CDR3: CASSFGGTPEAFF

V: TRBV12-3/TRBV12-4
J: TRBJ2-7
CDR3: CASSLDGHYEQYF

V: TRBV20-1
J: TRBJ2-7
CDR3: CSAGTDSSSYEQYF

V: TRBV11-3
J: TRBJ2-2
CDR3: CASSPQANTGELFF

V: TRBV10-3
J: TRBJ2-1
CDR3: CAIAGLGLAGGPSSYNEQFF

V: TRBV28
J: TRBJ2-7
CDR3: CASSTTGPGYEQYF

V: TRBV7-2
J: TRBJ2-5
CDR3: CASNEDRELRETQYF

V: TRBV3-1
J: TRBJ2-1
CDR3: CASSRDTSGSLPYQQFF

V: TRBV7-9
J: TRBJ1-4
CDR3: CASSHRGTNEKLFF

V: TRBV27
J: TRBJ2-5
CDR3: CASTPSGGVQETQYF

V: TRBV10-3
J: TRBJ1-3
CDR3: CAITRDRSSGNTIYF

V: TRBV27
J: TRBJ2-3
CDR3: CASTLTGSSTDTQYF

V: TRBV12-5
J: TRBJ2-7
CDR3: CASGSGGEQYF

V: TRBV5-1
J: TRBJ1-1
CDR3: CASSLAAVPRTEAFF

V: TRBV6-5
J: TRBJ1-1
CDR3: CASSYSAGTTEAFF

V: TRBV20-1
J: TRBJ1-1
CDR3: CSARDLSPDRELITTEAFF

V: TRBV5-6
J: TRBJ2-3
CDR3: CASSLPGNVKTDTQYF

V: TRBV3-1
J: TRBJ1-1
CDR3: CASTPGQDHTEAFF

V: TRBV2
J: TRBJ2-1
CDR3: CASSDGGGPYNEQFF

V: TRBV12-3/TRBV12-4
J: TRBJ2-1
CDR3: CASSLGIRPSGTYNEQFF

V: TRBV5-5
J: TRBJ1-1
CDR3: CASSSTGWLEAFF

V: TRBV12-3/TRBV12-4
J: TRBJ2-1
CDR3: CASSGDRDQYNEQFF

V: TRBV7-9
J: TRBJ2-7
CDR3: CASSLDREVHEQYF

V: TRBV5-1
J: TRBJ1-1
CDR3: CASSTGQAGGAFF

V: TRBV11-2
J: TRBJ1-2
CDR3: CASSPRTGEGNYGYTF

V: TRBV3-1
J: TRBJ2-1
CDR3: CASSQVAGWDNEQFF

V: TRBV7-8
J: TRBJ1-2
CDR3: CASSLATGFVHGYTF

V: TRBV6-2/TRBV6-3
J: TRBJ2-1
CDR3: CASSSRGTAYNEQFF

V: TRBV12-3/TRBV12-4
J: TRBJ2-7
CDR3: CASSPGHSSYEQYF

V: TRBV20-1
J: TRBJ1-6
CDR3: CSASSGTDNSPLHF

V: TRBV12-5
J: TRBJ1-1
CDR3: CASGLVPSPEAFF

V: TRBV29-1
J: TRBJ2-7
CDR3: CSVELTDYEQYF

V: TRBV5-4
J: TRBJ2-4
CDR3: CASSPERLAGDIQYF

V: TRBV29-1
J: TRBJ2-1
CDR3: CSARSYNEQFF